Listed below are T cell receptor beta chains from one sample, sequenced in a study of patients and donors after allogeneic stem cell transplantation. TCRdb called the RT-PCR reads again in MiXCR, with one record for every CDR3 protein. The sample lists 200,000 to 250,000 distinct CDR3 sequences, around an eighth occurring once. The sequencing sample was made of blood, either unsorted or a sorted T cell fraction (not recorded which). These receptors all stem from a human donor who was either an allogeneic HSCT recipient or a stem cell or donor lymphocyte infusion donor (not recorded which). It is not recorded whose cells these are; they may come from a transplant donor. The CDR3 runs from the conserved cysteine through the conserved F or W. The D gene is left open where the match is weak. Expanded clones are given a class, and other clones once, few, many or no size at all.

V	D	size	J	DNA	CDR3
TRBV15	TRBD1	NA	TRBJ1-2	TGTGCCACCAGCACCGACAGGGGGAGTGGCTACACCTTC	CATSTDRGSGYTF
TRBV24-1	NA	NA	TRBJ2-3	TGTGCCACCAGTGATACTTTGGGGGGCTGGGATACGCAGTATTTT	CATSDTLGGWDTQYF
TRBV2	NA	NA	TRBJ1-2	TGTGCCAGCACTCAGATCGACGGATCCTCAGGAGGCTACACCTTC	CASTQIDGSSGGYTF
TRBV7-2	TRBD2	NA	TRBJ2-7	TGTGCCAGCAGCTTAGCGACGACTAGCGGGGGAAGCTCCTACGAGCAGTACTTC	CASSLATTSGGSSYEQYF
TRBV7-3	TRBD2	NA	TRBJ2-5	TGTGCCAGCAGCTCAATTAGCGGGAGCTGGGAGACCCAGTACTTC	CASSSISGSWETQYF
TRBV4-3	NA	few	TRBJ2-1	TGCGCCAGCAGCCAAGACCAAGTAAATGAGCAGTTCTTC	CASSQDQVNEQFF
TRBV9	NA	NA	TRBJ2-1	TGTGCCAGCAGCGTAGATCGGGACTATGAGCAGTTCTTC	CASSVDRDYEQFF
TRBV7-2	TRBD1	NA	TRBJ2-2	TGTGCCAGCAGCACACGACAGGGGGCGAAAACCGGGGAGCTGTTTTTT	CASSTRQGAKTGELFF
TRBV19	NA	many	TRBJ2-2	TGTGCCAGTAGTAATCCGAACACCGGGGAGCTGTTTTTT	CASSNPNTGELFF
TRBV11-1	TRBD2	NA	TRBJ2-1	TGTGCCAGCAGCCCAACCGGGACTAGCTCCGCTGAGCAGTTCTTC	CASSPTGTSSAEQFF
TRBV7-9	NA	NA	TRBJ2-1	TGTGCCAGTACCTTCGGGCGGTCCTACAATGAGCAGTTCTTC	CASTFGRSYNEQFF
TRBV6-5	TRBD2	NA	TRBJ2-1	TGTGCCAGCAGTTACCAGCGGGGGGGCCCCTTAGGTGAGCAGTTCTTC	CASSYQRGGPLGEQFF
TRBV6-1	TRBD2	few	TRBJ2-1	TGTGCCAGCAGCCCCTTGCGGGGGTCCTACAATGAGCAGTTCTTC	CASSPLRGSYNEQFF
TRBV20-1	NA	NA	TRBJ2-2	TGCAGTGCTAGATATGGGAGTAGGTCTTCCACCGGGGAGCTGTTTTTT	CSARYGSRSSTGELFF
TRBV5-1	NA	few	TRBJ2-2	TGCGCCAGCAGCTCGGAATCGAACACCGGGGAGCTGTTTTTT	CASSSESNTGELFF
TRBV7-2	TRBD1	NA	TRBJ2-7	TGTGCCAGCAGCGTGACAGGGGGGTTAGCCTACGAGCAGTACTTC	CASSVTGGLAYEQYF
TRBV5-6	NA	many	TRBJ2-2	TGTGCCAGCAGCTTGGTGAGCTCTAAGGGCACCGGGGAGCTGTTTTTT	CASSLVSSKGTGELFF
TRBV6-1	NA	NA	TRBJ1-5	TGTGCCAGTTTAAATGACAGGACAAATCAGCCCCAGCATTTT	CASLNDRTNQPQHF
TRBV30	NA	many	TRBJ2-2	TGTGCCTGGAAGGGCTCGTTCGGGGAGCTGTTTTTT	CAWKGSFGELFF
TRBV5-1	NA	many	TRBJ1-1	TGCGCCAGCAGCGTGATAGGGGGGGCGGGCACTGAAGCTTTCTTT	CASSVIGGAGTEAFF
TRBV19	TRBD1	few	TRBJ1-2	TGTGCCAGTAGTACAGGGGGCCATGGCTACACCTTC	CASSTGGHGYTF
TRBV25-1	TRBD2	many	TRBJ2-3	TGTGCCAGCAGTGACCCCGTAGCGGGGGCAGGTACAGATACGCAGTATTTT	CASSDPVAGAGTDTQYF
TRBV27	TRBD1	few	TRBJ1-1	TGTGCCAGCAGTATAAGGACAGGGAAATTACTGAACACTGAAGCTTTCTTT	CASSIRTGKLLNTEAFF
TRBV10-3	TRBD1	many	TRBJ1-2	TGTGCCATCAGTGACCGGGGACAGCTCAACTATGGCTACACCTTC	CAISDRGQLNYGYTF
TRBV4-1	TRBD1	many	TRBJ1-4	TGCGCCAGCAGCCGAATCCGGGACAGCGGATCTAATGAAAAACTGTTTTTT	CASSRIRDSGSNEKLFF
TRBV12-3/TRBV12-4	TRBD2	few	TRBJ2-5	TGTGCCAGCAGCCCAGCGGGAGAAGAGACCCAGTACTTC	CASSPAGEETQYF
TRBV4-2	NA	NA	TRBJ2-3	TGTGCCAGCAGCCCAACAGGTACTAGCACAGATACGCAGTATTTT	CASSPTGTSTDTQYF
TRBV7-3	TRBD2	few	TRBJ2-2	TGTGCCAGCAGCTTAACGGGGGGGACCAGGACCACCGGGGAGCTGTTTTTT	CASSLTGGTRTTGELFF
TRBV6-1	NA	few	TRBJ1-6	TGTGCCAGCAGTGCCGGACAGTATAATTCACCCCTCCACTTT	CASSAGQYNSPLHF
TRBV6-2/TRBV6-3	NA	NA	TRBJ1-3	TGTGCAGCGGCGGGCGGCCCGGGTTCAGGAAACACCATATATTTT	CAAAGGPGSGNTIYF
TRBV10-3	NA	few	TRBJ1-5	TGTGCCATCAGTGAGTCTAATCCGAGCAATCAGCCCCAGCATTTT	CAISESNPSNQPQHF
TRBV27	TRBD1	NA	TRBJ1-2	TGTGCCAGCAGTGGGACAGGGGGAAGAGGTGGCTACACCTTC	CASSGTGGRGGYTF
TRBV20-1	TRBD1	NA	TRBJ1-5	TGCAGTGCTAGACCTTCAGGGGGGAATCAGCCCCAGCATTTT	CSARPSGGNQPQHF
TRBV7-2	NA	many	TRBJ1-1	TGTGCCAGCAGCTTATCACGGTGGGGAGCTTTCTTT	CASSLSRWGAFF
TRBV27	NA	few	TRBJ1-2	TGTGCCAGCTCTGGACGGGCTCGGGGCTACACCTTC	CASSGRARGYTF
TRBV29-1	NA	NA	TRBJ2-5	TGCAGCGTTAGGGTCTCCCCGAGGGAGACCCAGTACTTC	CSVRVSPRETQYF
TRBV29-1	NA	many	TRBJ2-1	TGCAGCGGGAAAGTCAGGGCTGGTGAGCAGTTCTTC	CSGKVRAGEQFF
TRBV10-3	NA	many	TRBJ2-7	TGTGCCACTACGGGCCCTTCCGTTAGAGGTACCTACGAGCAGTACTTC	CATTGPSVRGTYEQYF
TRBV6-1	NA	few	TRBJ2-3	TGTGCCAGCAACGTCCGTTCACCCCTCACAGATACGCAGTATTTT	CASNVRSPLTDTQYF
TRBV5-6	NA	few	TRBJ2-6	TGTGCCAGCAGCTTGGAGGTAGGTTGGGAGACTGGTGGGGCCAACGTCCTGACTTTC	CASSLEVGWETGGANVLTF
TRBV3-1	NA	many	TRBJ2-1	TGTGCCAGCAGCCAAGAGCAGGCCTCCTACAATGAGCAGTTCTTC	CASSQEQASYNEQFF
TRBV24-1	NA	many	TRBJ1-5	TGTGCCACCAGTGGACAGGTCAATCAGCCCCAGCATTTT	CATSGQVNQPQHF
TRBV13	TRBD1	few	TRBJ1-1	TGTGCCAGCAGATTGGGACAGGGGGCGCGGTGGACTGAAGCTTTCTTT	CASRLGQGARWTEAFF
TRBV10-3	TRBD2	few	TRBJ2-5	TGTGCCATCAGTGAGCCGCGAGCGGGGGGGCACGAGACCCAGTACTTC	CAISEPRAGGHETQYF
TRBV3-1	NA	many	TRBJ2-3	TGTGCCAGCAGCCTCAAGGGACTTTACACAGATACGCAGTATTTT	CASSLKGLYTDTQYF
TRBV7-9	NA	NA	TRBJ1-2	TGTGCCAGCAGCTCTTCAGGGGAGAACTATGGCTACACCTTC	CASSSSGENYGYTF